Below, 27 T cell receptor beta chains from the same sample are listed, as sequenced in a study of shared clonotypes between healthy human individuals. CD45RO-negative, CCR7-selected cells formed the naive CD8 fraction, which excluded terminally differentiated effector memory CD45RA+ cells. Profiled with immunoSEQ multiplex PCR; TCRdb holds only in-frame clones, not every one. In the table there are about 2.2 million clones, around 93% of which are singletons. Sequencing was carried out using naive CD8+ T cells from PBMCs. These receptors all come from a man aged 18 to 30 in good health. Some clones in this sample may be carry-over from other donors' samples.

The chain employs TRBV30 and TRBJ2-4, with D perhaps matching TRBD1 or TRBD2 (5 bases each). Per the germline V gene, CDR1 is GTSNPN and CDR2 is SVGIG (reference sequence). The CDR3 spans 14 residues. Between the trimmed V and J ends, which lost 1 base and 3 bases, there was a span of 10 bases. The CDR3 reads CAWSEGRGKNIQYF. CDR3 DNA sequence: TGTGCCTGGAGTGAGGGACGGGGCAAAAACATTCAGTACTTC.

In nucleotides, the CDR3 is TGTGCCAGCACCCCAAGTCCCGGGACAGATGAGACCCAGTACTTC. Encoded protein: CASTPSPGTDETQYF. The chain couples TRBV7-9 to TRBJ2-5; 7 bases agree with TRBD1. Germline assignment: CDR1 SEHNR and CDR2 FQNEAQ (reference sequence). V was pared by 7 bases and J by 5 bases, with 13 bases of the junction left unmatched. This CDR3 has 15 residues.

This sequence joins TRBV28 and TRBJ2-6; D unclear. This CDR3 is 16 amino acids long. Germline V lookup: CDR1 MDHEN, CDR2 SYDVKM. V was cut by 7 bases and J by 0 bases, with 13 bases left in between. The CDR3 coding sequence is TGTGCCAGCATCCACCGTGGAGTCTCTGGGGCCAACGTCCTGACTTTC. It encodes CASIHRGVSGANVLTF. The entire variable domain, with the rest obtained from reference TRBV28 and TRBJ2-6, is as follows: DVKVTQSSRYLVKRTGEKVFLECVQDMDHENMFWYRQDPGLGLRLIYFSYDVKMKEKGDIPEGYSVSREKKERFSLILESASTNQTSMYLCASIHRGVSGANVLTFGAGSRLTVL.

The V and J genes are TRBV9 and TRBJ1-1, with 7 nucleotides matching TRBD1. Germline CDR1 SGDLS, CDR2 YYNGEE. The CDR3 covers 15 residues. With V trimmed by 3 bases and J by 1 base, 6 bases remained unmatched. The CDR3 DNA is TGTGCCAGCAGCGGGACAGGCGCCAGGAACACTGAAGCTTTCTTT. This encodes CASSGTGARNTEAFF.

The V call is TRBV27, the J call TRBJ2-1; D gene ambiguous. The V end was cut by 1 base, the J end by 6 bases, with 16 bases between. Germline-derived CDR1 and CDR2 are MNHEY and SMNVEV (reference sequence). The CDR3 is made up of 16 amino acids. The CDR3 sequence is CASSLYQPGPANEQFF. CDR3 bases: TGTGCCAGCAGTTTATACCAACCGGGCCCAGCCAATGAGCAGTTCTTC.

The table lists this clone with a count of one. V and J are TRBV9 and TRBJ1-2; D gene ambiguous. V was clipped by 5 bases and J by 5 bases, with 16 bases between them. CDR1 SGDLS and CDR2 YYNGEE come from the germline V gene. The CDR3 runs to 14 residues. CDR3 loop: CASSLSGSEYGYTF. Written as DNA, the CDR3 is TGTGCCAGCAGTCTTTCCGGCAGTGAGTATGGCTACACCTTC.

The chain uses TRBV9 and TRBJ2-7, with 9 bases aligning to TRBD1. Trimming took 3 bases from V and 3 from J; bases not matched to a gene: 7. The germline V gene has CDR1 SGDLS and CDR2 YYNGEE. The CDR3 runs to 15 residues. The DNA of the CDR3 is TGTGCCAGCAGCGGACTGGGACAGGGAGACTACGAGCAGTACTTC. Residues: CASSGLGQGDYEQYF.

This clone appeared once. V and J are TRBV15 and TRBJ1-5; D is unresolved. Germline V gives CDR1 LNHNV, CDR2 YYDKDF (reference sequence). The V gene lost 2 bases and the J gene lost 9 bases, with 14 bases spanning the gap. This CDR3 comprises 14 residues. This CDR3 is CATSRTITPGPQHF. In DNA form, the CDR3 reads TGTGCCACCAGCAGAACGATTACACCCGGGCCCCAGCATTTT.

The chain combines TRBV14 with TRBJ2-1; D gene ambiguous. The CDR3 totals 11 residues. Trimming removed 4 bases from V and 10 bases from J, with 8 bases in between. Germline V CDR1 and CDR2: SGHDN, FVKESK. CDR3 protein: CASSPILEQFF. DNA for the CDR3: TGTGCCAGCAGCCCTATTTTGGAGCAGTTCTTC. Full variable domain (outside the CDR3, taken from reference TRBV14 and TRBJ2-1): EAGVTQFPSHSVIEKGQTVTLRCDPISGHDNLYWYRRVMGKEIKFLLHFVKESKQDESGMPNNRFLAERTGGTYSTLKVQPAELEDSGVYFCASSPILEQFFGPGTRLTVL.

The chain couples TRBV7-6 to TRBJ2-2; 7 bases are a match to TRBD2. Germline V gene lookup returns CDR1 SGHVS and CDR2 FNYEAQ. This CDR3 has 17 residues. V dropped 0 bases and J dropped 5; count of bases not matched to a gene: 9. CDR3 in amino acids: CASSLARGTVETGELFF. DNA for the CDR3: TGTGCCAGCAGCTTAGCGCGGGGGACCGTTGAGACCGGGGAGCTGTTTTTT.

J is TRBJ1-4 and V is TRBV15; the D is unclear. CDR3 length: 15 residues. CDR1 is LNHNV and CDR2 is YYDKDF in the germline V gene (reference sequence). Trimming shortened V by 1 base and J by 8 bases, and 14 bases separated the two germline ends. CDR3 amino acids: CATSRAEARTEKLFF. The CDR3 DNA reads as TGTGCCACCAGCAGAGCAGAGGCCAGGACGGAAAAACTGTTTTTT. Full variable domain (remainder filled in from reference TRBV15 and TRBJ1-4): DAMVIQNPRYQVTQFGKPVTLSCSQTLNHNVMYWYQQKSSQAPKLLFHYYDKDFNNEADTPDNFQSRRPNTSFCFLDIRSPGLGDTAMYLCATSRAEARTEKLFFGSGTQLSVL.

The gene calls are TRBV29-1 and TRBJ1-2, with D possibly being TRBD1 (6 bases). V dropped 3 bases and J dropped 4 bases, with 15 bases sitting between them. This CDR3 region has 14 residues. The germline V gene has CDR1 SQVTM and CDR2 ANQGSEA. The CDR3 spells CSVDTPDRLYGYTF. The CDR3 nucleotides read TGCAGCGTTGACACACCAGACAGGCTCTATGGCTACACCTTC.

In nucleotides, the CDR3 is TGTGCCAGCAGCCTCTCATCTTCGGGACTAGCGGGAGACGGGGAGCTGTTTTTT. Encoded protein: CASSLSSSGLAGDGELFF. This chain uses TRBV7-9 with TRBJ2-2, with 14 bases identical to TRBD2. J gave up 7 bases and V 5 bases, and 12 bases lay outside the gene matches. Germline V gives CDR1 SEHNR, CDR2 FQNEAQ (reference sequence). The CDR3 is 18 residues long.

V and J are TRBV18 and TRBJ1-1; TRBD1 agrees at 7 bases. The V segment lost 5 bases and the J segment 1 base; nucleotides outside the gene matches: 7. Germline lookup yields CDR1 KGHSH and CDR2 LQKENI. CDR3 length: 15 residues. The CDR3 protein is CASSGGTVQNTEAFF. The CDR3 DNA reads TGTGCCAGCTCAGGAGGGACAGTTCAGAACACTGAAGCTTTCTTT.

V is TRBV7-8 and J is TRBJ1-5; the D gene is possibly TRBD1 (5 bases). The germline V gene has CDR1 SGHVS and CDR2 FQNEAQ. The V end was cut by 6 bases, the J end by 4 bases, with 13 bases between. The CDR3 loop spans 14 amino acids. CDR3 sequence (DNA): TGTGCCAGCAGTCGATTAGCAGGGAATCAGCCCCAGCATTTT. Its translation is CASSRLAGNQPQHF.

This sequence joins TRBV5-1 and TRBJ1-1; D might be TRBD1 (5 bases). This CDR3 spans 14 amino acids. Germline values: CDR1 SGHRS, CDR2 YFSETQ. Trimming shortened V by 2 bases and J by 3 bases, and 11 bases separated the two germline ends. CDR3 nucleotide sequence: TGCGCCAGCAGCTTAGTCAGGGTCGACACTGAAGCTTTCTTT. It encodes CASSLVRVDTEAFF.

The CDR3 DNA reads as TGCGCCAGCAGCCAATTCGAGGGCGCAGATACGCAGTATTTT. It codes for CASSQFEGADTQYF. V is TRBV4-3 and J is TRBJ2-3; TRBD2 is a possible D gene (5 bases). This CDR3 spans 14 amino acids. The ends were cut back, 2 bases at V and 4 bases at J, with 10 bases in the middle. Germline CDR1 LGHNA, CDR2 YSLEER.

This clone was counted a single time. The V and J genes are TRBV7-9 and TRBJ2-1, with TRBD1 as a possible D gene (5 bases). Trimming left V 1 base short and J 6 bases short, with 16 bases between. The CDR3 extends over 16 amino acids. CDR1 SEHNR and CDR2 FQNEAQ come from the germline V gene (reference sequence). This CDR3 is CASSLVGAGNGNEQFF. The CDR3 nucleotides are TGTGCCAGCAGCTTAGTAGGGGCAGGTAACGGCAATGAGCAGTTCTTC.

CDR3 residues: CASSDRLAGSTDTQYF. CDR3 bases: TGTGCCAGCAGTGACCGACTAGCGGGGAGCACAGATACGCAGTATTTT. This rearrangement joins TRBV6-1 to TRBJ2-3, with 11 bases aligning to TRBD2. V shed 3 bases and J 0 bases; nucleotides not matched to a gene: 2. CDR1 is MNHNS, CDR2 SASEGT, per germline. The CDR3 has 16 amino acids.

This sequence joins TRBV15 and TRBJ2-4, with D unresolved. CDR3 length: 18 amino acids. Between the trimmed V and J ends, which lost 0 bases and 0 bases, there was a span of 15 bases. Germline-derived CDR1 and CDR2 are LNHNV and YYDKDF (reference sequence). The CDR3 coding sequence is TGTGCCACCAGCAGAGAATTGGGTGTCGCCATAGCCAAAAACATTCAGTACTTC. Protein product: CATSRELGVAIAKNIQYF.

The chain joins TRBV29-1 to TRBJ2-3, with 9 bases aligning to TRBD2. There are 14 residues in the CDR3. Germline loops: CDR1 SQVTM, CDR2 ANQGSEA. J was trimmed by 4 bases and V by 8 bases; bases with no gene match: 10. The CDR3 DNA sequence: TGCAGCTCCAAGCGGGAGGAGAGGGCAGATACGCAGTATTTT. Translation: CSSKREERADTQYF.

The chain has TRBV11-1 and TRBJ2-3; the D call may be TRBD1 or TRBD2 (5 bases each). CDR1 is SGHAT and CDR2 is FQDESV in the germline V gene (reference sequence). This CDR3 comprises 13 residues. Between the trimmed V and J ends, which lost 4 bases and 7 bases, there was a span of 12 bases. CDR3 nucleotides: TGTGCCAGCAGCTCCTTGTGGGACCATACGCAGTATTTT. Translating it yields CASSSLWDHTQYF.

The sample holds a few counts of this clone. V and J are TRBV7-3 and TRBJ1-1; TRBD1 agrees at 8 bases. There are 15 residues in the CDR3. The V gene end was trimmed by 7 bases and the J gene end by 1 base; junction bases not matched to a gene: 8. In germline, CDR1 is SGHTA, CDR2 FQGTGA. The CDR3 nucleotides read TGTGCCAGCAACCAACCCGGGACAGGGAACACTGAAGCTTTCTTT. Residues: CASNQPGTGNTEAFF.

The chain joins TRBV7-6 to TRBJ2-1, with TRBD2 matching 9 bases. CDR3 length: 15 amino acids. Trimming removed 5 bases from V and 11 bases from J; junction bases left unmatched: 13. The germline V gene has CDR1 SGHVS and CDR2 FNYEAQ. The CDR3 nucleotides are TGTGCCAGCAGCCAGTACTCGGGACTAGCTTCTAAGCAGTTCTTC. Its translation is CASSQYSGLASKQFF.

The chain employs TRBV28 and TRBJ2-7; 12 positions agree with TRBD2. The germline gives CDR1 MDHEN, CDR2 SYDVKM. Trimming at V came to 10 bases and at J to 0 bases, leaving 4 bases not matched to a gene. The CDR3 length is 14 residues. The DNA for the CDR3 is TGTGCCACGACTAGCGGGAGTTTCTCCTACGAGCAGTACTTC. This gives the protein CATTSGSFSYEQYF.

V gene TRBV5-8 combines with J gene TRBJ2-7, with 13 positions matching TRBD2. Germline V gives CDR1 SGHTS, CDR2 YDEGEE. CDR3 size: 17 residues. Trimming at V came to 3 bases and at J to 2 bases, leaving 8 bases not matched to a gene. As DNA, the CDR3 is TGTGCCAGCAGCTCCCCGGGACTAGCGGGACGGCCCTACGAGCAGTACTTC. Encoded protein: CASSSPGLAGRPYEQYF. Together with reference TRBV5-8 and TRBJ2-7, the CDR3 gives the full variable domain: EAGVTQSPTHLIKTRGQQATLRCSPISGHTSVYWYQQALGLGLQFLLWYDEGEERNRGNFPPRFSGRQFPNYSSELNVNALELEDSALYLCASSSPGLAGRPYEQYFGPGTRLTVT.

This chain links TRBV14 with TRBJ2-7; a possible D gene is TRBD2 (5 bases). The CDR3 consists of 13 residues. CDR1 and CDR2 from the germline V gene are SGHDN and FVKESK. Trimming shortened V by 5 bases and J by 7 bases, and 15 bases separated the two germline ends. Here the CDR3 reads CASSNPDSGEQYF. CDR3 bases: TGTGCCAGCAGCAACCCAGATTCGGGAGAGCAGTACTTC.